This is a list of T cell receptor beta chains from one sample in a study of blood T cell repertoires in COVID-19. Sequencing was performed with immunoSEQ multiplex PCR; in TCRdb, only in-frame clones are kept and a portion is missing. Of approximately 74,000 clones in the sample, around 93% were seen once. Sequenced input: peripheral blood. These receptors were collected from a woman aged 60 to 75 with active COVID-19. The CDR3 runs from the conserved cysteine through the conserved F or W. Fields, in order: J gene, V gene, D gene, CDR3 protein, CDR3 DNA. D genes are given only for firm matches.

J: TRBJ2-7; V: TRBV7-2; D: TRBD1; CDR3: CASSPRTGGRLEQYF; DNA: TGTGCCAGCAGCCCTAGAACAGGGGGGCGGCTCGAGCAGTACTTC
J: TRBJ2-2; V: TRBV11-2; D: .; CDR3: CASRYPRSAGELFF; DNA: TGTGCCAGCCGCTACCCACGGAGCGCCGGGGAGCTGTTTTTT
J: TRBJ1-5; V: TRBV28; D: TRBD1; CDR3: CASSFPTGGHQPQHF; DNA: TGTGCCAGCAGTTTCCCCACAGGGGGACATCAGCCCCAGCATTTT
J: TRBJ1-5; V: TRBV2; D: .; CDR3: CASSDSGNQPQHF; DNA: TGTGCCAGCAGTGACAGCGGGAATCAGCCCCAGCATTTT
J: TRBJ2-7; V: TRBV7-6; D: .; CDR3: CASSLSSQYF; DNA: TGTGCCAGCAGCCTTAGCTCGCAGTACTTC
J: TRBJ1-5; V: TRBV30; D: .; CDR3: CAWSVTIYNQPQHF; DNA: TGTGCCTGGAGTGTGACAATATACAATCAGCCCCAGCATTTT
J: TRBJ1-2; V: TRBV28; D: TRBD1; CDR3: CASSNPGGQGTGGYTF; DNA: TGTGCCAGCAGCAACCCCGGCGGACAGGGTACGGGCGGCTACACCTTC
J: TRBJ2-6; V: TRBV10-2; D: .; CDR3: CASSPRGGVVSGANVLTF; DNA: TGCGCCAGCAGTCCACGCGGAGGGGTCGTGTCTGGGGCCAACGTCCTGACTTTC
J: TRBJ2-3; V: TRBV11-2; D: TRBD2; CDR3: CASSPRTSGSGTDTQYF; DNA: TGTGCCAGCAGCCCGAGGACTAGCGGGAGCGGAACAGATACGCAGTATTTT
J: TRBJ2-7; V: TRBV7-2; D: .; CDR3: CASSHRGGSYEQYF; DNA: TGTGCCAGCAGCCATCGGGGTGGTAGCTACGAGCAGTACTTC
J: TRBJ2-7; V: TRBV3-1/TRBV3-2; D: TRBD2; CDR3: CASSQAGGIGYEQYF; DNA: TGTGCCAGCAGCCAAGCGGGAGGAATTGGCTACGAGCAGTACTTC
J: TRBJ2-2; V: TRBV13; D: TRBD1; CDR3: CASSKRQGPNTGELFF; DNA: TGTGCCAGCAGCAAACGACAGGGCCCGAACACCGGGGAGCTGTTTTTT
J: TRBJ2-7; V: TRBV5-4; D: .; CDR3: CASSLEASSTYEQYF; DNA: TGTGCCAGCAGCTTGGAGGCTAGCAGTACCTACGAGCAGTACTTC
J: TRBJ1-1; V: TRBV5-1; D: .; CDR3: CASSPTTPINTEAFF; DNA: TGCGCCAGCAGCCCGACGACACCTATTAACACTGAAGCTTTCTTT
J: TRBJ2-7; V: TRBV7-2; D: .; CDR3: CASSTTRAYEQYF; DNA: TGTGCCAGCAGCACAACCAGGGCCTACGAGCAGTACTTC
J: TRBJ2-1; V: TRBV5-1; D: TRBD1; CDR3: CASSWGQPNNEQFF; DNA: TGCGCCAGCAGCTGGGGACAGCCAAACAATGAGCAGTTCTTC
J: TRBJ2-2; V: TRBV6-5; D: .; CDR3: CASSYNPNTGELFF; DNA: TGTGCCAGCAGTTACAATCCAAACACCGGGGAGCTGTTTTTT
J: TRBJ2-5; V: TRBV3-1/TRBV3-2; D: TRBD1; CDR3: CASSQSWDRQETQYF; DNA: TGTGCCAGCAGCCAATCCTGGGACAGACAAGAGACCCAGTACTTC
J: TRBJ1-2; V: TRBV5-1; D: .; CDR3: CASSLTLGAPNGYTF; DNA: TGCGCCAGCAGCTTGACCTTGGGGGCTCCTAATGGCTACACCTTC
J: TRBJ1-5; V: TRBV9; D: .; CDR3: CASSAGAGGVNQPQHF; DNA: TGTGCCAGCAGCGCCGGGGCGGGCGGGGTTAATCAGCCCCAGCATTTT
J: TRBJ2-6; V: TRBV5-1; D: TRBD1; CDR3: CASSRDSASGANVLTF; DNA: TGCGCCAGCAGCAGGGACAGTGCCTCTGGGGCCAACGTCCTGACTTTC
J: TRBJ2-1; V: TRBV28; D: .; CDR3: CASSLLGANEQFF; DNA: TGTGCCAGCAGTTTACTGGGGGCCAATGAGCAGTTCTTC